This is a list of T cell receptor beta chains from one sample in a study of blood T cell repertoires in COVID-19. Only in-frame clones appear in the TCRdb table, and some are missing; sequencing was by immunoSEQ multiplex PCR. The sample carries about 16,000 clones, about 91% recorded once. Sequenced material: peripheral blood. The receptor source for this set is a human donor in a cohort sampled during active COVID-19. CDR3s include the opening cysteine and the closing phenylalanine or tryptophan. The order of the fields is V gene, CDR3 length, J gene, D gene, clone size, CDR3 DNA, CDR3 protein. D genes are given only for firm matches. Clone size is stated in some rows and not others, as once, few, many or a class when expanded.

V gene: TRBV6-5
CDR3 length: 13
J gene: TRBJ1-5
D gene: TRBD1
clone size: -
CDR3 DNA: TGTGCCAGCAGCTCAGGGGGGAGACAGCCCCAGCATTTT
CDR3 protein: CASSSGGRQPQHF

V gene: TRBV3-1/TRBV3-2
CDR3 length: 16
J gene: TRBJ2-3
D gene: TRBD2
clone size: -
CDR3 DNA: TGTGCCAGCAGCCAAGGGACTAGCGGGAGGATGGATACGCAGTATTTT
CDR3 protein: CASSQGTSGRMDTQYF

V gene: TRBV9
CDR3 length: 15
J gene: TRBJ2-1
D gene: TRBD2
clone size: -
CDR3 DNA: TGTGCCAGCAGCGCCGGGACTAGCCCTTACAATGAGCAGTTCTTC
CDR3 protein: CASSAGTSPYNEQFF

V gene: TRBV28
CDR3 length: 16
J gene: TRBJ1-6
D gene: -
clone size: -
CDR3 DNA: TGTGCCAGCAGCCCGCGTGGGGGGTCCTATAATTCACCCCTCCACTTT
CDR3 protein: CASSPRGGSYNSPLHF

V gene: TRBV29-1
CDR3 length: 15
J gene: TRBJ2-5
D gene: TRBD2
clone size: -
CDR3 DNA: TGCAGCGTTGGGGGCAGGGGTAGCGGGAAAGAGACCCAGTACTTC
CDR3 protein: CSVGGRGSGKETQYF

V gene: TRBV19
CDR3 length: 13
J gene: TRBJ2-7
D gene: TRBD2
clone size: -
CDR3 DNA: TGTGCCAGTAGTATAGCCTGGACTAGCGAGCAGTACTTC
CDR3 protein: CASSIAWTSEQYF

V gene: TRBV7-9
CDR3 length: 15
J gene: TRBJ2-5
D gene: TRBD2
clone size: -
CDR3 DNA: TGTGCCAGCAGCCTCGGGACTAGCGGGAGTGAGACCCAGTACTTC
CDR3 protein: CASSLGTSGSETQYF

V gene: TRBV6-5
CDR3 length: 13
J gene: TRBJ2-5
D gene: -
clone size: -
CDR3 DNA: TGTGCCAGCAGTTATAAAGGGGAAGAGACCCAGTACTTC
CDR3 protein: CASSYKGEETQYF

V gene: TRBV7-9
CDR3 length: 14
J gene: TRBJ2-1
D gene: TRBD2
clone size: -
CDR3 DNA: TGTGCCAGCGTGATCGGGACTAGCGACAATGAGCAGTTCTTC
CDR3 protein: CASVIGTSDNEQFF

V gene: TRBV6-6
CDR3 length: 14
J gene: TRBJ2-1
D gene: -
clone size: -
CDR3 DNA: TGTGCCAGCAGTACTCCGAGCTCCTACAATGAGCAGTTCTTC
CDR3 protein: CASSTPSSYNEQFF

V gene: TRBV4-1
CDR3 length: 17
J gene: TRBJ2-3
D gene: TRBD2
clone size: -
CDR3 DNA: TGCGCCAGCAGCCAAGATTCGCGACTAGCGGGATGGGATACGCAGTATTTT
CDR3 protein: CASSQDSRLAGWDTQYF

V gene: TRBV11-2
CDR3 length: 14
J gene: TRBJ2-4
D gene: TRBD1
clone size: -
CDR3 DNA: TGTGCCAGCAGCGGAGGGACAGGGGCTCACATTCAGTACTTC
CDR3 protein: CASSGGTGAHIQYF

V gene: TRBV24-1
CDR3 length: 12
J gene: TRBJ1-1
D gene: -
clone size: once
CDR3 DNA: TGTGCCACCAGTGATTTTACAGGGAAAGCTTTCTTT
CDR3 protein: CATSDFTGKAFF

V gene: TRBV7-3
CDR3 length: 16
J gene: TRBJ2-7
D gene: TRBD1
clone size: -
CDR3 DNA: TGTGCCAGCAGTCAAGATCCGGGACAGGGGGCGGACGAGCAGTACTTC
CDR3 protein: CASSQDPGQGADEQYF

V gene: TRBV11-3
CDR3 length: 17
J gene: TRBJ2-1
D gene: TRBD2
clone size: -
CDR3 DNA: TGTGCCAGCAGCCCCCCCCATGGCGGGAGCTCCTACAATGAGCAGTTCTTC
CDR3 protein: CASSPPHGGSSYNEQFF

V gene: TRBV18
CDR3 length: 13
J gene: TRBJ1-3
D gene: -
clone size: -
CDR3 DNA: TGTGCCAGCTCACCGCAGGGAGGAAACACCATATATTTT
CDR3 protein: CASSPQGGNTIYF

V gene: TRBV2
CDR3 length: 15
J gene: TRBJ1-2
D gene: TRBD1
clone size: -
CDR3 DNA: TGTGCCAGCAGCTTAACCGGGACAGGGGGCCCTGGCTACACCTTC
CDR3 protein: CASSLTGTGGPGYTF

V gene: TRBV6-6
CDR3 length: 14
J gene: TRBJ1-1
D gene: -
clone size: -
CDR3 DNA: TGTGCCAGCAGTTCCTTCGGAGGATACACTGAAGCTTTCTTT
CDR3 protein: CASSSFGGYTEAFF